This T cell receptor beta chain appears in the sequencing data of a study of blood T cell repertoires in COVID-19. Whole-study context: PBMCs, B-cell-depleted T cells, or T cells provided the cDNA or gDNA that made up the material.

This CDR3 contains 16 residues. Germline CDR1 is LGHNA and CDR2 is YNFKEQ. Trimming removed 2 bases at V and 0 bases at J, with 12 bases between. In the authors' workflow: Amplified reference gene primers provided the basis for estimating nucleated cell counts. Libraries were prepared by immunoSEQ multiplex PCR; TCRdb keeps only in-frame clonotypes and omits some of them. V and J calls and clone size are as listed in that table; D and trimming were resolved from the DNA. Here the sample spans about 320,000 clones, roughly 88% being singletons. V is TRBV4-2 and J is TRBJ2-3; a weak D match, TRBD2 (6 bases). This clonotype was sampled from a woman in her forties or fifties with acute or convalescent COVID-19. Sequencing was done on a sample of peripheral blood. The CDR3 loop reads CASSQNTGTSTDTQYF. The CDR3 bases are TGTGCCAGCAGCCAAAATACCGGGACTAGCACAGATACGCAGTATTTT.